One and the same sample provided the 3 T cell receptor beta chains below, sequenced in a study of beta chain features in type 1 diabetes. General study findings and limits: Among patients with Type 1 diabetes, TCRB CDR3s were moderately but significantly shorter in every one of the four CD4+ subsets.

Every bit of the isolated RNA underwent reverse transcription, so sequencing read expressed TCRB transcripts. The table came from immunoSEQ multiplex PCR; TCRdb's copy has only in-frame clones and leaves some out. The table has tens of thousands of clones, nearly 50% seen once. Their specific antigens are unknown. What was sequenced was central memory CD4+ T cells from blood. These receptor sequences come from a man between 25 and 39 years old with type 1 diabetes.

V is TRBV25-1 and J is TRBJ1-3; unclear D gene. Germline CDR1 MGHDK, CDR2 SYGVNS. The CDR3 loop spans 14 amino acids. V was cut by 7 bases and J by 0 bases, with 10 bases left in between. The CDR3 protein is CASTGSRSGNTIYF. The CDR3 bases are TGTGCCAGCACGGGGAGCCGCTCTGGAAACACCATATATTTT.

This clone appeared a few times. This rearrangement joins TRBV6-6 to TRBJ2-7, with a weak D call TRBD2 (5 bases). This CDR3 has 14 residues. The germline gives CDR1 MNHNY, CDR2 SVGAGI (reference sequence). V was pared by 4 bases and J by 6 bases, with 16 bases between. The CDR3 bases are TGTGCCAGCAGTTCCCTCGGCCGGGCGGGCGAGCAGTACTTC. It yields the protein CASSSLGRAGEQYF.

The genes are TRBV18 and TRBJ1-2; the D gene is possibly TRBD1 (6 bases). The CDR3 covers 17 residues. CDR1 KGHSH and CDR2 LQKENI come from the germline V gene. V shed 6 bases and J shed 6 bases, with 26 bases lying between them. The CDR3 loop reads CASSPKTPTEAGDGYTF. In DNA, the CDR3 is TGTGCCAGCTCCCCGAAAACCCCGACAGAAGCAGGGGATGGCTACACCTTC.